Following are 5 T cell receptor beta chains from one sample sequenced in a study of T cell clonality in common variable immunodeficiency. Study-wide points: Fewer deletions and N-nucleotide insertions were reportedly seen in common variable immunodeficiency TCR beta sequences.

These TCRs are of unknown antigen specificity. Clones were read by immunoSEQ multiplex PCR, and TCRdb kept only the in-frame ones, dropping some. In total the sample includes 16,000 or so clones, none of them seen once. The sequenced sample consisted of peripheral blood mononuclear cells. Source of these receptors: a human donor with common variable immunodeficiency.

On this clone itself: The CDR3 end is not reached by the read, which stops 3 residues before it; the germline J gene fills it in. The chain employs TRBV7-9 and TRBJ1-2; D is perhaps TRBD1 (5 bases). The CDR3 runs to 14 residues. V lost 2 bases and J lost 4, with 11 bases in between. CDR1 is SEHNR, CDR2 FQNEAQ, per germline (reference sequence). The CDR3 spells CASSLSGGTYGYTF. The sequenced CDR3 bases are TGTGCCAGCAGCTTATCCGGGGGTACCTATGGC.

There are many counts of this clone. From the germline J gene comes the end of the CDR3, since the read stops 3 residues before it. The chain carries TRBV30 and TRBJ1-4; 8 bases align to TRBD1. The V segment lost 4 bases and the J segment 8 bases; nucleotides outside the gene matches: 9. The CDR3 runs to 14 residues. Germline V lookup: CDR1 GTSNPN, CDR2 SVGIG (reference sequence). This CDR3 reads CAWNPTGVGEKLFF. The sequenced part of the CDR3 DNA is TGTGCCTGGAACCCGACAGGGGTGGGCGAAAAA.

This clone has ten or more counts. Read sequence stops 3 residues before the CDR3 end, and the germline J gene provides the missing end. This chain joins TRBV18 and TRBJ1-1, with TRBD1 matching over 7 bases. Germline values: CDR1 KGHSH, CDR2 LQKENI. Trimming cost V 0 bases and J 3 bases; bases outside gene matches: 1. This CDR3 is 14 amino acids long. The CDR3 bases that were read are TGTGCCAGCTCACCACCCGACAGGGACACTGAA. Translation: CASSPPDRDTE. The full CDR3 is CASSPPDRDTEAFF.

The table lists this clone with a few counts. The read comes to an end 3 residues before the CDR3 does, leaving the germline J gene to fill in the end. The chain uses TRBV5-1 and TRBJ2-1; TRBD2 matches at 8 bases. V lost 5 bases and J lost 9; bases outside the gene matches: 7. The V gene's germline CDR1 is SGHRS and CDR2 YFSETQ. The CDR3 covers 13 residues. This CDR3 is CASRGGGLTEQFF. Incomplete CDR3 DNA: TGCGCCAGCAGGGGCGGGGGGCTTACTGAG.

This clone appeared many times. Read sequence stops 3 residues before the CDR3 end, and the germline J gene provides the missing end. V gene TRBV5-1 combines with J gene TRBJ2-5; D unresolved. The germline V gene encodes CDR1 SGHRS and CDR2 YFSETQ. This CDR3 is built from 14 residues. V shed 4 bases and J shed 1 base, with 11 bases lying between them. This CDR3 reads CASSPSFVQETQYF. The sequenced CDR3 bases are TGCGCCAGCAGCCCCTCTTTCGTCCAAGAGACC.